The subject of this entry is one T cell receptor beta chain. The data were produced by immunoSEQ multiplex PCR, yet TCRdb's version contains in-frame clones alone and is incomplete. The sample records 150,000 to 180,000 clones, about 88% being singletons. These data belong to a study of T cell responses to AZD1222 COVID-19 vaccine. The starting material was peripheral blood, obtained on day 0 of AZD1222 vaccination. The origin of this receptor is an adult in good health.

The CDR3 region is CASSLQRPGTGELFF. The CDR3 DNA sequence: TGTGCCAGCAGCTTACAGCGTCCGGGCACCGGGGAGCTGTTTTTT. This chain joins TRBV7-3 and TRBJ2-2; D is unclear. The length of the CDR3 is 15 residues. Per the germline V gene, CDR1 is SGHTA and CDR2 is FQGTGA. Trimming shortened V by 2 bases and J by 4 bases, and 11 bases separated the two germline ends. Based on the CDR3 plus reference TRBV7-3 and TRBJ2-2, the full variable domain is GAGVSQTPSNKVTEKGKYVELRCDPISGHTALYWYRQSLGQGPEFLIYFQGTGAADDSGLPNDRFFAVRPEGSVSTLKIQRTERGDSAVYLCASSLQRPGTGELFFGEGSRLTVL.